This entry is about one TCR beta chain. The target antigen is unknown. The ends were cut back, 6 bases at V and 7 bases at J, with 14 bases in the middle. Looked up from germline, CDR1 is MNHEY and CDR2 is SVGAGI. The CDR3 is 13 amino acids. The time point here: week 23, last vaccination. Alongside topical imiquimod, each dose of vaccine comprised 300 ug of mutant IDH1 20-mer peptide. This entry belongs to a study of a mutant IDH1 vaccine in newly diagnosed glioma. Study details: Patients got their first vaccination 4-6 weeks after radiotherapy alone, or with temozolomide cycles.

The data were produced by immunoSEQ multiplex PCR, yet TCRdb's version contains in-frame clones alone and is incomplete. The table has 52,000 or so clones, 80% seen once. Notes on the study in general: Seemingly, pseudoprogression had no relation to changes in the top peripheral T cell clonotypes. Most patients, approximately 93%, showed vaccine-induced immune responses.

The chain couples TRBV6-5 to TRBJ2-3, with D tentatively TRBD1 (6 bases). The specimen comprised PBMCs, sampled from a glioma patient whose treatment included an IDH1 peptide vaccine. The TCR comes from a man aged 35-49 years with glioma. The CDR3, as DNA: TGTGCCAGCAGAGACGGGACAAAGCATACGCAGTATTTT. Translating it yields CASRDGTKHTQYF.